The 5 T cell receptor beta chains reported below all come from one sample, sequenced in a study of blood T cell repertoires in COVID-19. Here immunoSEQ multiplex PCR was the method, and the copy in TCRdb shows in-frame clones only, minus some. The data contain 70,000 or so clones, about 90% of them seen just once; the ten biggest clones take up more than 5%. The sequencing sample was made of peripheral blood. These receptors originate from a man between 45 and 60 years old with active COVID-19.

This chain connects TRBV28 to TRBJ2-7; 7 bases align to TRBD1. The CDR3 spans 14 residues. J gave up 2 bases and V 6 bases, and 7 bases lay outside the gene matches. From germline, CDR1 is MDHEN and CDR2 SYDVKM. The CDR3 bases are TGTGCCAGCAGGGAACAGGGGTCCCCCTACGAGCAGTACTTC. It encodes CASREQGSPYEQYF.

This clone was seen ten or more times. This chain connects TRBV5-6 to TRBJ2-7; TRBD2 matches 9 bases. The CDR3 extends over 14 amino acids. V shed 4 bases and J 2 bases; nucleotides not matched to a gene: 4. CDR1 and CDR2 from the germline V gene are SGHDT and YYEEEE. The CDR3 region is CASSPPSGTYEQYF. The CDR3 DNA follows: TGTGCCAGCAGCCCTCCTAGCGGGACCTACGAGCAGTACTTC.

This rearrangement joins TRBV4-1 to TRBJ1-2, with D hard to call. CDR1 and CDR2 (germline): MGHRA, YSYEKL. Between the trimmed V and J ends, which lost 0 bases and 5 bases, there was a span of 16 bases. This CDR3 is built from 16 residues. CDR3 coding DNA: TGCGCCAGCAGCCAAGACTTTACCTTTGAGGCTTATGGCTACACCTTC. Protein sequence: CASSQDFTFEAYGYTF.

The chain combines TRBV4-2 with TRBJ1-2; no definite D call. Trimming shortened V by 0 bases and J by 0 bases, and 11 bases separated the two germline ends. Germline CDR1 is LGHNA and CDR2 is YNFKEQ. CDR3 length: 16 amino acids. CDR3 bases: TGTGCCAGCAGCCAAGAAGGAGGAGTCGCTAACTATGGCTACACCTTC. It translates to CASSQEGGVANYGYTF.

CDR3 sequence: CASISHRGVGNQPQHF. The DNA of the CDR3 is TGTGCCAGCATCTCCCACAGGGGAGTTGGCAATCAGCCCCAGCATTTT. The gene calls are TRBV28 and TRBJ1-5, with 7 positions matching TRBD1. V lost 7 bases and J lost 2; bases outside the gene matches: 11. The CDR3 totals 16 residues. Germline CDR1 and CDR2: MDHEN and SYDVKM.